These 11 T cell receptor beta chains were sequenced from one sample in a study of post-analysis software for immune sequencing data. Study-wide points: In patients, about 5 TRBV segments were more frequent than in controls, with TRBV5-6, TRBV5-1 and TRBV20-1 among them.

Researchers reported that TCR beta cDNA libraries carried unique molecular identifiers. Each CDR3 protein gets one entry after TCRdb re-called the PCR reads with MiXCR. The repertoire holds hundreds of thousands of distinct CDR3 sequences, with around 53% as singletons. No antigen is known for these receptors. Sequencing input: blood. The receptors shown here come from a girl aged 5-17 years with multiple sclerosis.

This rearrangement joins TRBV9 to TRBJ2-1; D is unclear. The CDR3 consists of 15 residues. Between the trimmed V and J ends, which lost 0 bases and 5 bases, there was a span of 12 bases. Germline CDR1 and CDR2: SGDLS and YYNGEE. Here the CDR3 reads CASSVAPYRDNEQFF. Here the CDR3 DNA reads TGTGCCAGCAGCGTAGCTCCCTACAGAGACAATGAGCAGTTCTTC.

The V call is TRBV15, the J call TRBJ2-1; 7 nucleotides agree with TRBD2. Per the germline V gene, CDR1 is LNHNV and CDR2 is YYDKDF (reference sequence). With V trimmed by 4 bases and J by 3 bases, 9 bases remained unmatched. CDR3 length: 16 amino acids. The CDR3 spells CATSIQVGGIYNEQFF. The CDR3 DNA reads as TGTGCCACCAGCATCCAAGTGGGAGGGATCTACAATGAGCAGTTCTTC. Variable domain in full (rest from reference TRBV15 and TRBJ2-1): DAMVIQNPRYQVTQFGKPVTLSCSQTLNHNVMYWYQQKSSQAPKLLFHYYDKDFNNEADTPDNFQSRRPNTSFCFLDIRSPGLGDTAMYLCATSIQVGGIYNEQFFGPGTRLTVL.

DNA of the CDR3: TGTGCCAGCAGCCATTATCCGGGACAGCCTGTCAATGGCTACACCTTC. Protein product: CASSHYPGQPVNGYTF. The V call is TRBV14, the J call TRBJ1-2, with TRBD1 identical over 7 bases. CDR1 is SGHDN and CDR2 is FVKESK in the germline V gene. Losses at the gene ends were 3 bases for V and 6 bases for J; bases not matched to a gene: 13. The CDR3 spans 16 residues.

This clonotype was observed a handful of times. The CDR3 region has the DNA TGTGCCAGCAGTTTACGTCGGGACAACTATGGCTACACCTTC. It codes for CASSLRRDNYGYTF. The genes are TRBV12-3 or TRBV12-4 and TRBJ1-2; maybe TRBD1 (5 bases). The CDR3 runs to 14 residues. Trimming stripped 2 bases from V and 2 bases from J, with 9 bases between.

The chain recombines TRBV5-1 with TRBJ1-1, with TRBD1 matching 7 bases. The J call may be faulty, since TRBJ1-4 better matches the DNA end. This CDR3 comprises 15 residues. CDR1 and CDR2 from the germline V gene are SGHRS and YFSETQ. The CDR3 sequence is CASSLGQVAGGKLFF. The CDR3 bases are TGCGCCAGCAGCCTAGGACAGGTAGCGGGCGGAAAACTGTTTTTT.

In DNA, the CDR3 is TGCGCCAGCAGCTTGGTTGGTACAATCGGACAGCTCAGTTCTTCACCCCTCCACTTT. Its translation is CASSLVGTIGQLSSSPLHF. The V and J genes are TRBV5-1 and TRBJ1-6, with a tentative D call TRBD1 (6 bases). The germline V and J ends were trimmed by 0 bases and 9 bases, with 25 bases remaining between them. The CDR3 contains 19 residues. The germline CDR1 and CDR2 sequences are SGHRS and YFSETQ. Full variable domain (rest looked up from reference TRBV5-1 and TRBJ1-6): KAGVTQTPRYLIKTRGQQVTLSCSPISGHRSVSWYQQTPGQGLQFLFEYFSETQRNKGNFPGRFSGRQFSNSRSEMNVSTLELGDSALYLCASSLVGTIGQLSSSPLHFGNGTRLTVT.

This clonotype has more than one count but fewer than ten. The J gene is TRBJ2-1, the V gene TRBV7-9; unclear D gene. V lost 2 bases to trimming and J lost 0 bases, with 11 bases between them. Germline loops: CDR1 SEHNR, CDR2 FQNEAQ (reference sequence). This CDR3 has 16 residues. The CDR3 loop is CASSLRSPSSYNEQFF. As DNA, the CDR3 is TGTGCCAGCAGCTTAAGAAGCCCTAGCTCCTACAATGAGCAGTTCTTC.

Only one count was recorded for this clonotype. The chain links TRBV13 to TRBJ1-1; tentative D call: TRBD1 (5 bases). In germline, CDR1 is PRHDT, CDR2 FYEKMQ (reference sequence). V was pared by 5 bases and J by 11 bases, with 15 bases between. This CDR3 contains 12 residues. In DNA form, the CDR3 reads TGTGCCAGCAGCCCGTGGGACGGCAGGGCTTTCTTT. It translates to CASSPWDGRAFF.

The rearrangement uses TRBV5-1 and TRBJ2-1, with unresolved D. The V end lost 4 bases, the J end lost 5 bases, and 13 bases lay between the germline ends. The CDR3 is 14 amino acids. Germline values: CDR1 SGHRS, CDR2 YFSETQ. The CDR3 loop reads CASSPGWENNEQFF. CDR3 nucleotide sequence: TGCGCCAGCAGCCCGGGTTGGGAAAACAATGAGCAGTTCTTC.

This chain links TRBV27 with TRBJ2-5; the D gene is possibly TRBD2 (5 bases). Deletions cut 2 bases from V and 6 bases from J, with 16 bases between. This CDR3 region has 15 residues. CDR1 is MNHEY and CDR2 is SMNVEV in the germline V gene (reference sequence). Here the CDR3 DNA reads TGTGCCAGCAGTTTAGCCGGGTCCTTCGGGAAGACCCAGTACTTC. As protein: CASSLAGSFGKTQYF.

The chain combines TRBV25-1 with TRBJ2-7; weak D call: TRBD1 (5 bases). The CDR3 covers 16 residues. V dropped 2 bases and J dropped 2 bases, with 16 bases sitting between them. The germline CDR1 and CDR2 sequences are MGHDK and SYGVNS. The CDR3 sequence is CASSESPRAGTYEQYF. The DNA for the CDR3 is TGTGCCAGCAGTGAAAGCCCCCGAGCAGGGACCTACGAGCAGTACTTC.